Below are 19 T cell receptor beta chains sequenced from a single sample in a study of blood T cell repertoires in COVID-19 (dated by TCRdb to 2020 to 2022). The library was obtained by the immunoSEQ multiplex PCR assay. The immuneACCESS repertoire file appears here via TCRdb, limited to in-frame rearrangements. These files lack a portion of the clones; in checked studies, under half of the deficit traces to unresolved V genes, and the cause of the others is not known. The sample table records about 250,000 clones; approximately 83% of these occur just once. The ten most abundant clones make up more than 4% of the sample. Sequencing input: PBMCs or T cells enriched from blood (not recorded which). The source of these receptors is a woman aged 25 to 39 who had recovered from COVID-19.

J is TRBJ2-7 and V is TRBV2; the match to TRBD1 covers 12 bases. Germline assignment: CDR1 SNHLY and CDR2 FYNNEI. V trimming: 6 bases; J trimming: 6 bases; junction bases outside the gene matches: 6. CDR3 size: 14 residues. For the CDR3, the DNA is TGTGCCAGCAGGGGGGACAGGGGGCGGATCGAGCAGTACTTC. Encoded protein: CASRGDRGRIEQYF.

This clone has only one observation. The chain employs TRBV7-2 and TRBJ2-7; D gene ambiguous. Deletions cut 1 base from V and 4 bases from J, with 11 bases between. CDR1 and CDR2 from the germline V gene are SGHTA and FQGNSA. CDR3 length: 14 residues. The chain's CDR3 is CASSLDSRSYEQYF. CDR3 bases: TGTGCCAGCAGCTTAGATTCTCGCAGTTACGAGCAGTACTTC.

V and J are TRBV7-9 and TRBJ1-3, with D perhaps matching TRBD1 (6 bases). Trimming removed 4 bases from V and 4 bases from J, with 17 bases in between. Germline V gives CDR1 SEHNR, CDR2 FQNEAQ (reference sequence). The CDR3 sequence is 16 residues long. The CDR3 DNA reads TGTGCCAGCAGCTCAGCAGCAGGGGTAGAAGGAAACACCATATATTTT. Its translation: CASSSAAGVEGNTIYF.

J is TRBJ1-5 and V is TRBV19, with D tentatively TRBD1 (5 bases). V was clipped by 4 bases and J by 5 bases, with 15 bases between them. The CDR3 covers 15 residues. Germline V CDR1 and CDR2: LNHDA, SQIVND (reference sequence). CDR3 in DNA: TGTGCCAGTAGTAGGGGACTGAGAGGGGATCAGCCCCAGCATTTT. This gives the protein CASSRGLRGDQPQHF.

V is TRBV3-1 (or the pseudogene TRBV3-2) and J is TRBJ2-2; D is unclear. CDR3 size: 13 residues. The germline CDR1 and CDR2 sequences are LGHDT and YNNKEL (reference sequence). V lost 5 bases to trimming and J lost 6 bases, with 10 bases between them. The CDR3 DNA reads TGTGCCAGCAGCTTTCGAGCCGCCGGGGAGCTGTTTTTT. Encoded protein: CASSFRAAGELFF.

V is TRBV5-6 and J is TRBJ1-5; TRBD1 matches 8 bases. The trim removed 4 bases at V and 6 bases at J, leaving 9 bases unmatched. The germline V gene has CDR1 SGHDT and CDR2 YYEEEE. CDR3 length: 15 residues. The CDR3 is CASSLWDRTLQPQHF. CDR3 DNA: TGTGCCAGCAGCCTTTGGGACAGGACGCTTCAGCCCCAGCATTTT.

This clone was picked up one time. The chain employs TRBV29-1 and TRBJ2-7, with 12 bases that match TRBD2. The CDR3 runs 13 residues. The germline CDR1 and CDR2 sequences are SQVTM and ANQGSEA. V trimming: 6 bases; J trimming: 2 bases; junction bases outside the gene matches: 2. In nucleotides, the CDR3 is TGCAGCGTAAGGACTAGCGGGACCTACGAGCAGTACTTC. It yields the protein CSVRTSGTYEQYF.

The CDR3 nucleotides read TGTGCCAGCAGCCTTAGCGGGACTCGTGGCGATGAGCAGTTCTTC. As protein: CASSLSGTRGDEQFF. The J gene is TRBJ2-1, the V gene TRBV3-1 (or the pseudogene TRBV3-2); 8 bases are shared with TRBD2. The CDR3 runs to 15 residues. The V and J ends lost 4 bases and 8 bases, in that order; junction bases with no gene match: 10. Germline values: CDR1 LGHDT, CDR2 YNNKEL (reference sequence).

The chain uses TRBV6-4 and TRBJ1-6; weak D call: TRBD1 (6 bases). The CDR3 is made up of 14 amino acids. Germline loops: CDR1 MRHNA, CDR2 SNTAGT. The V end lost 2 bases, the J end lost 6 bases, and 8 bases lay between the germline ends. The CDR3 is CASSDGGGNSPLHF. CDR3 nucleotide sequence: TGTGCCAGCAGTGACGGGGGCGGTAATTCACCCCTCCACTTT.

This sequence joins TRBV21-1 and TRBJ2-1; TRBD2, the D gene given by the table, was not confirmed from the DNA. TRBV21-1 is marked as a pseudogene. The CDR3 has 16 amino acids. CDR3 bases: TGTGCCAGCAGCAATCCGACTAGCGGGAGGAGGAATGAGCAGTTCTTC. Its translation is CASSNPTSGRRNEQFF.

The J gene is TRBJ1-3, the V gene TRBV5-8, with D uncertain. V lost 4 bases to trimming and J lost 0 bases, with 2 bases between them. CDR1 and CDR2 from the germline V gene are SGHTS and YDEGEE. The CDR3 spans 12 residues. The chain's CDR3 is CASSLSGNTIYF. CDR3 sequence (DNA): TGTGCCAGCAGCCTCTCTGGAAACACCATATATTTT.

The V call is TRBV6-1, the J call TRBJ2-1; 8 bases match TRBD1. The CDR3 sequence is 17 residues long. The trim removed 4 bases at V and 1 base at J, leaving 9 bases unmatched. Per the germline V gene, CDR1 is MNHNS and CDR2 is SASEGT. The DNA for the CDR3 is TGTGCCAGCAGTGCGGGCAACAGGGGGTGGTCCTACAATGAGCAGTTCTTC. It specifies CASSAGNRGWSYNEQFF.

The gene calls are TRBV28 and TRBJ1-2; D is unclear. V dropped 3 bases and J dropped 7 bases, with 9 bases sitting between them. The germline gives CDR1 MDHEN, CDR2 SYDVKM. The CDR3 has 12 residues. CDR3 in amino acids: CASSLRLGGYTF. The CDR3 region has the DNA TGTGCCAGCAGTTTGCGGTTGGGTGGCTACACCTTC.

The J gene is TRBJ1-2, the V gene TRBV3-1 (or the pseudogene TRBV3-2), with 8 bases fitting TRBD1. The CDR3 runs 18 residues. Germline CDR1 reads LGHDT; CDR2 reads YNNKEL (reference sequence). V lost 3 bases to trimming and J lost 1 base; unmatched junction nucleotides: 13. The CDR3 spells CASSQTPGTGRDNYGYTF. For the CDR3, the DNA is TGTGCCAGCAGCCAGACACCCGGGACAGGACGAGATAACTATGGCTACACCTTC.

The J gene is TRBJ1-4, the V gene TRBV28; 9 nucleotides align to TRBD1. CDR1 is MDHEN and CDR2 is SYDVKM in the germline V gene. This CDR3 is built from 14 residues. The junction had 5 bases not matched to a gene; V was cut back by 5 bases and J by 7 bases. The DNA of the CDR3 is TGTGCCAGCAGTCCAGGGACAGGGTTTGAAAAACTGTTTTTT. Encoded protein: CASSPGTGFEKLFF.

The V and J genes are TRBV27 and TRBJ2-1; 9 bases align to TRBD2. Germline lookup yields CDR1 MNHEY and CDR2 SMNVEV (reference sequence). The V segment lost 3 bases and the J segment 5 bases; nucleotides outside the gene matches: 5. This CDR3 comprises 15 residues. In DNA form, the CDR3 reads TGTGCCAGCAGTTTCTTCCAGCGGGGGGACAATGAGCAGTTCTTC. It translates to CASSFFQRGDNEQFF.

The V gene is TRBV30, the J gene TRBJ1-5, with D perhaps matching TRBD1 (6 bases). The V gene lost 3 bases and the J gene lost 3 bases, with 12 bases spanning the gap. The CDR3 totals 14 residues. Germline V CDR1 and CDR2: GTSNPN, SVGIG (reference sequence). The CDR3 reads CAWRPQGDNQPQHF. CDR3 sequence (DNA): TGTGCCTGGAGGCCACAGGGCGACAATCAGCCCCAGCATTTT.

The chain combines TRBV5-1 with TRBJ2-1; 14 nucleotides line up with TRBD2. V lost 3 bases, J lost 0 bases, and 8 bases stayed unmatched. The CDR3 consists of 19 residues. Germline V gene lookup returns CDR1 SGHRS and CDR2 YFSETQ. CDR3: CASSSWTSGGLSSYNEQFF. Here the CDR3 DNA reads TGCGCCAGCAGCTCTTGGACTAGCGGGGGGCTGAGCTCCTACAATGAGCAGTTCTTC.

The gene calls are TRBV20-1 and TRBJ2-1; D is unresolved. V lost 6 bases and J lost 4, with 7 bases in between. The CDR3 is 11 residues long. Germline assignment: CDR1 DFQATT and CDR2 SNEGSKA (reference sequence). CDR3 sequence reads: CSAYLYNEQFF. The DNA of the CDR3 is TGCAGTGCCTACCTTTACAATGAGCAGTTCTTC.